What follows are 2 T cell receptor beta chains derived from one specimen sequenced in a study of early T cells in non-severe SARS-CoV-2 infection. TCRdb re-derived calls from the 5' RACE reads in MiXCR, one entry per CDR3 protein. The table shows more than 65,000 distinct CDR3 sequences, with approximately 13% occurring only once. The specimen sequenced was whole blood. Receptors originate from an adult who was a healthcare worker with PCR-confirmed SARS-CoV-2 infection or an uninfected control (not recorded which).

This sequence joins TRBV28 and TRBJ2-7; D uncertain. In germline, CDR1 is MDHEN, CDR2 SYDVKM. Between the trimmed V and J ends, which lost 3 bases and 7 bases, there was a span of 7 bases. The CDR3 totals 11 residues. The CDR3 bases are TGTGCCAGCAGTTTCGCGCGGGAGCAGTACTTC. Translated, it gives CASSFAREQYF.

In this sample, this clonotype turned up a few times. This chain uses TRBV18 with TRBJ2-1; TRBD2 agrees at 11 bases. This CDR3 comprises 16 residues. Losses at the gene ends were 5 bases for V and 9 bases for J; bases not matched to a gene: 12. The germline V gene encodes CDR1 KGHSH and CDR2 LQKENI. The CDR3 nucleotides read TGTGCCAGCTCAGGGACTAGCGGACCTCTTTCCGGTGAGCAGTTCTTC. Encoded protein: CASSGTSGPLSGEQFF. Full variable domain (missing parts from reference TRBV18 and TRBJ2-1): NAGVMQNPRHLVRRRGQEARLRCSPMKGHSHVYWYRQLPEEGLKFMVYLQKENIIDESGMPKERFSAEFPKEGPSILRIQQVVRGDSAAYFCASSGTSGPLSGEQFFGPGTRLTVL.